This TCR beta chain emerged from a study of cytomegalovirus exposure and HLA in healthy donors. Study context: Among some 400 genotyped donors, around 80% fell in the Caucasian-associated ancestry cluster.

This clone has only a few counts. Its antigen is as yet unknown. Different DNA sequences within this sample yield the same CDR3. The study, taken as a whole, reports: Per published accounts, TCR beta sequences correctly predicted the HLA-A and HLA-B alleles of most subjects. As a later analysis revealed, the rate of TCR association differed by HLA locus, with DRB1 most and HLA-C fewest. CMV serostatus was the only recorded immune exposure for donors.

PCR employed 60 Vbeta and 13 Jbeta primers. TCRdb keeps only in-frame clones here, not all; method: immunoSEQ multiplex PCR. The sample has 150,000 to 200,000 clones; approximately 80% are singletons. CDR3 length: 12 residues. The germline V and J ends were trimmed by 3 bases and 5 bases, with 7 bases remaining between them. The germline V gene encodes CDR1 MNHEY and CDR2 SVGAGI. This chain connects TRBV6-5 to TRBJ2-5; D might be TRBD1 (6 bases). The TCR was taken from a male donor in good health and CMV-seropositive. The sequencing input was PBMCs. DNA of the CDR3: TGTGCCAGCAGTTATAGGGGGGAGACCCAGTACTTC. Its protein product is CASSYRGETQYF.